This T cell receptor (beta chain) stems from a study of regulatory T cells in long-lasting Graves disease. Study in general: Those with persistent Graves' disease had received antithyroid drugs for over 5 years with positive TSH receptor antibodies.

In this sample, this clonotype turned up many times. Its antigen remains unidentified. Broader study findings: Comparison showed that persistent patients shared more public clonotypes (about 2,800) than new patients (roughly 1,000). TRBV28, TRBJ1-2 and TRBJ2-5 emerged as the favored segments in persistent disease.

Time point given: persistent/refractory GD, antithyroid drugs over 5 years with positive TRAb. Isolated PBMC RNA provided the starting material for the TCR library. The length of the CDR3 is 13 residues. Germline CDR1 KGHSH, CDR2 LQKENI. Between the trimmed V and J ends, which lost 0 bases and 3 bases, there was a span of 6 bases. For TCR beta, libraries came from iRepertoire HTBI primers and Arm-PCR of CDR3 regions. TCRdb called the multiplex PCR reads again in MiXCR, with one record for every CDR3 protein. The sample records roughly 300,000 distinct CDR3 sequences, about 20% being singletons. This specimen was peripheral blood mononuclear cells (PBMCs), taken when the disease was refractory, from a patient treated with antithyroid drugs. The chain employs TRBV18 and TRBJ2-7; D may be TRBD2 (5 bases). The sequence was obtained from a female donor with Graves disease. CDR3 bases: TGTGCCAGCTCACCACCAAGCGGCTACGAGCAGTACTTC. As protein: CASSPPSGYEQYF.